This T cell receptor (beta chain) derives from a study of shared clonotypes between healthy human individuals. CDR1 is SNHLY, CDR2 FYNNEI, per germline. J gave up 3 bases and V 6 bases, and 12 bases lay outside the gene matches. CDR3 size: 18 residues. This clone was seen only once. This table comes from immunoSEQ multiplex PCR, and its TCRdb copy is limited to in-frame clones, with some not included. The sample carries around 1.5 million clones, 95% to 99% recorded once. The sequenced sample was naive CD4+ T cells sorted from blood. Subset specified: CD45RA+ positively selected. The genes are TRBV2 and TRBJ2-7, with TRBD2 matching 15 bases. The receptor comes from a man aged 25 to 45 in good health. The CDR3 reads CASRMGLAGGRVNYEQYF. As DNA, the CDR3 is TGTGCCAGCAGAATGGGACTAGCGGGAGGCCGAGTAAACTACGAGCAGTACTTC.